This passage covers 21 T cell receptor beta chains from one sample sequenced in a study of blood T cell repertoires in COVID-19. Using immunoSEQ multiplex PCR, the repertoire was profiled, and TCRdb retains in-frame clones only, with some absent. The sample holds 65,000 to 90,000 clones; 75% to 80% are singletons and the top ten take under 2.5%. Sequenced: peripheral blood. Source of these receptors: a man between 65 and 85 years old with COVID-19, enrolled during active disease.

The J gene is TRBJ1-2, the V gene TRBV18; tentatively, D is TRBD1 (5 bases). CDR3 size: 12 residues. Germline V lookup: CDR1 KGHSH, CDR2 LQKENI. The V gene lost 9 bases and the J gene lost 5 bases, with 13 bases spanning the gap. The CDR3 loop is CASSTELYGYTF. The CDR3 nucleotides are TGTGCCAGTTCGACAGAACTTTATGGCTACACCTTC. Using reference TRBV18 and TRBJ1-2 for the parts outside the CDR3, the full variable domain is NAGVMQNPRHLVRRRGQEARLRCSPMKGHSHVYWYRQLPEEGLKFMVYLQKENIIDESGMPKERFSAEFPKEGPSILRIQQVVRGDSAAYFCASSTELYGYTFGSGTRLTVV.

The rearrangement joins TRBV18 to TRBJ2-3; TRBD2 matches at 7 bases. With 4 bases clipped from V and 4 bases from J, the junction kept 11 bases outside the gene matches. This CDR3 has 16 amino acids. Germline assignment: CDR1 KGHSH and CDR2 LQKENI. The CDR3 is CASSLSRAGVADTQYF. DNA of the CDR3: TGTGCCAGCTCACTATCCCGGGCGGGGGTCGCAGATACGCAGTATTTT.

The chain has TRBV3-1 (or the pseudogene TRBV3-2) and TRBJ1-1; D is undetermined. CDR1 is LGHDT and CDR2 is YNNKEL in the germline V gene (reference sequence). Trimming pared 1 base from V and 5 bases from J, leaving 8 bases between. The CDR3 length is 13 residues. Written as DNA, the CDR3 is TGTGCCAGCAGCCAAGTAGGAGGTACTGAAGCTTTCTTT. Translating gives CASSQVGGTEAFF.

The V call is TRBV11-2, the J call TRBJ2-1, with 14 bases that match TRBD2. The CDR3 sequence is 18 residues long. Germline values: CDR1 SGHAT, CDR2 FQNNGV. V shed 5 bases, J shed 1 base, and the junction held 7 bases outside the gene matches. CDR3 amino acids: CASSHLGTSGSSYNEQFF. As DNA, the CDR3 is TGTGCCAGCAGCCATCTCGGGACTAGCGGGAGTTCCTACAATGAGCAGTTCTTC.

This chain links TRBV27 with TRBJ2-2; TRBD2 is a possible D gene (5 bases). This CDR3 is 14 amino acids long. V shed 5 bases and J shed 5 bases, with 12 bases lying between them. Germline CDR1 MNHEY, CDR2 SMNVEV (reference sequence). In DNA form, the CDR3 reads TGTGCCAGCAGTCTCTTGAGGGAAACCGGGGAGCTGTTTTTT. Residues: CASSLLRETGELFF.

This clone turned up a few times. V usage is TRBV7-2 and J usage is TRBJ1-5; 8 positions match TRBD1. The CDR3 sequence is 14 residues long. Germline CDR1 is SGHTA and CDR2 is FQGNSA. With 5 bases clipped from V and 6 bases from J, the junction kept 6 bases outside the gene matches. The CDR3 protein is CASSGQGALQPQHF. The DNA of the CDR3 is TGTGCCAGCAGCGGGCAGGGGGCGCTTCAGCCCCAGCATTTT.

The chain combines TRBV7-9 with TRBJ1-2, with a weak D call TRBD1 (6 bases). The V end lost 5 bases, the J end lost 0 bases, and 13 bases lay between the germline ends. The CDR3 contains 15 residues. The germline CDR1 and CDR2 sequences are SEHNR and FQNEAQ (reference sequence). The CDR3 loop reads CASSPNDRPNYGYTF. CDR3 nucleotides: TGTGCCAGCAGCCCAAACGACAGGCCTAACTATGGCTACACCTTC.

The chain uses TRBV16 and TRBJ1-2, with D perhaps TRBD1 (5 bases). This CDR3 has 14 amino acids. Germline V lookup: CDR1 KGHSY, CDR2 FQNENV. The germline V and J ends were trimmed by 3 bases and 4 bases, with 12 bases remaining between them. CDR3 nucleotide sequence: TGTGCCAGCAGCCAGATCCAGGGTCCCTATGGCTACACCTTC. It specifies CASSQIQGPYGYTF.

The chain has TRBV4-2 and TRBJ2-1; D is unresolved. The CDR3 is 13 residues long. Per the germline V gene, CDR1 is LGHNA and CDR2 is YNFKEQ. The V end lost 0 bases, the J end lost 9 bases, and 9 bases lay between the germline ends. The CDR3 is CASSQDLPSEQFF. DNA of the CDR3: TGTGCCAGCAGCCAAGATCTCCCGAGTGAGCAGTTCTTC.

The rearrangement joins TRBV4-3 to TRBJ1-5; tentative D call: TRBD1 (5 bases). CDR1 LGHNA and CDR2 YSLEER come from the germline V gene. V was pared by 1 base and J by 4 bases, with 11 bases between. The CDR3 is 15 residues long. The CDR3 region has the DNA TGCGCCAGCAGCCAAGTCGCGGGGGTTAATCAGCCCCAGCATTTT. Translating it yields CASSQVAGVNQPQHF.

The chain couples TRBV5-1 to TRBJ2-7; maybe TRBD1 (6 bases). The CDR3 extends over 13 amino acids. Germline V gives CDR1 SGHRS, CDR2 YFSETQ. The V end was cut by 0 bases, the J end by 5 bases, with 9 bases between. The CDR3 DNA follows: TGCGCCAGCAGCTTGGACAGGGTTGACGAGCAGTACTTC. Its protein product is CASSLDRVDEQYF.

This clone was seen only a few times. The CDR3 sequence: CASSSPGQGFGYGYTF. CDR3 in DNA: TGTGCCAGCAGTTCCCCGGGACAGGGCTTTGGCTATGGCTACACCTTC. The chain uses TRBV28 and TRBJ1-2, with 9 bases that match TRBD1. The CDR3 is 16 amino acids. Trimming at V came to 4 bases and at J to 4 bases, leaving 10 bases not matched to a gene. Germline values: CDR1 MDHEN, CDR2 SYDVKM.

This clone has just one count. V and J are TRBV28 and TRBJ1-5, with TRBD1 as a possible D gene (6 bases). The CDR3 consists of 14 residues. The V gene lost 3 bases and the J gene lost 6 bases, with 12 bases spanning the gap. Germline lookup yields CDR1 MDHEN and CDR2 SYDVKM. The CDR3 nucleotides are TGTGCCAGCAGTTTTTTGAGGGGGGGTCAGCCCCAGCATTTT. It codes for CASSFLRGGQPQHF.

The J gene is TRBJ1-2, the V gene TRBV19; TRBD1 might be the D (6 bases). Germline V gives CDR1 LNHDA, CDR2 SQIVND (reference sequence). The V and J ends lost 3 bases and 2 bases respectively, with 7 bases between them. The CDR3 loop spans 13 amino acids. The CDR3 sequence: CASSMTGNYGYTF. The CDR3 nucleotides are TGTGCCAGTAGTATGACAGGCAACTATGGCTACACCTTC.

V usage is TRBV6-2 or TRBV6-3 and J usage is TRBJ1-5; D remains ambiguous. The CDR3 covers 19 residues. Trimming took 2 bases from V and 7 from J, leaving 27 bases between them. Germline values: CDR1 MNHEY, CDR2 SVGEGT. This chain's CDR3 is CASSYVRRQREGVGQPQHF. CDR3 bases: TGTGCCAGCAGTTACGTTAGGCGCCAAAGGGAGGGTGTCGGACAGCCCCAGCATTTT.

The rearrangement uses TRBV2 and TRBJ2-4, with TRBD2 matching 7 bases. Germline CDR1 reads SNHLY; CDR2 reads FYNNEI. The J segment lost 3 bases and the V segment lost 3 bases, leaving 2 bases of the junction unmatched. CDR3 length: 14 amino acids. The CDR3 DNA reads TGTGCCAGCAGTGAGCGGGACTACAAAAACATTCAGTACTTC. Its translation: CASSERDYKNIQYF. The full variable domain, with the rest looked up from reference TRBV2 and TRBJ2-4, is EPEVTQTPSHQVTQMGQEVILRCVPISNHLYFYWYRQILGQKVEFLVSFYNNEISEKSEIFDDQFSVERPDGSNFTLKIRSTKLEDSAMYFCASSERDYKNIQYFGAGTRLSVL.

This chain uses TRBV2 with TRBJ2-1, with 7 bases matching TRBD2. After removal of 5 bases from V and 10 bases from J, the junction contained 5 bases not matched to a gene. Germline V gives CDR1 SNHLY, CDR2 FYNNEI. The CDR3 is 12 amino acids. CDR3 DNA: TGTGCCAGCAGTCGACTAGCCAGGGAGCAGTTCTTC. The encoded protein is CASSRLAREQFF.

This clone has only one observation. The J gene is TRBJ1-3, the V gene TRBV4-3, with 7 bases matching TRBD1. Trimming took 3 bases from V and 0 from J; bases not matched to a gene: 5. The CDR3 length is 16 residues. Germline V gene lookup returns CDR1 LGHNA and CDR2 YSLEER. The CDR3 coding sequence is TGCGCCAGCAGCCACGGGGCAGGGGGCTCTGGAAACACCATATATTTT. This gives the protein CASSHGAGGSGNTIYF.

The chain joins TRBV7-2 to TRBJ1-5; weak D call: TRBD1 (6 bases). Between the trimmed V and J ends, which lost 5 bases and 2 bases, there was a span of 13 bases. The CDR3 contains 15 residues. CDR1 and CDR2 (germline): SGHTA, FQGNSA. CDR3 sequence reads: CASSPTGGGNQPQHF. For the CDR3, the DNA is TGTGCCAGCAGCCCCACTGGGGGCGGCAATCAGCCCCAGCATTTT.

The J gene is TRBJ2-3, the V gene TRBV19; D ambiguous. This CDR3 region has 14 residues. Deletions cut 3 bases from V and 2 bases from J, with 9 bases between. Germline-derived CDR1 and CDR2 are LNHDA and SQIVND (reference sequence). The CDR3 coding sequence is TGTGCCAGTAGTATTTCCCAGGCCACAGATACGCAGTATTTT. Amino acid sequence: CASSISQATDTQYF. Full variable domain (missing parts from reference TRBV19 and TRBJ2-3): DGGITQSPKYLFRKEGQNVTLSCEQNLNHDAMYWYRQDPGQGLRLIYYSQIVNDFQKGDIAEGYSVSREKKESFPLTVTSAQKNPTAFYLCASSISQATDTQYFGPGTRLTVL.

CDR3 sequence reads: CASSPPNGRGTEAFF. CDR3 DNA: TGTGCCAGCTCACCACCGAATGGGAGGGGCACTGAAGCTTTCTTT. The rearrangement uses TRBV18 and TRBJ1-1; D might be TRBD1 (5 bases). CDR3 length: 15 residues. V gave up 0 bases and J gave up 4 bases, with 12 bases separating them. CDR1 is KGHSH, CDR2 LQKENI, per germline.